This T cell receptor beta chain was recorded in a study of cytomegalovirus exposure and HLA in healthy donors. Regarding the study as a whole: Analyzed later, most CMV-associated TCR beta chains appeared HLA-restricted.

Primers for the PCR totalled 60 Vbeta and 13 Jbeta. The protocol was immunoSEQ multiplex PCR, while the TCRdb copy is restricted to in-frame clones and leaves out a portion. Of about 150,000 clones listed, around four fifths were seen once; the top ten hold about 3.4%. As to this clone: Its antigen is unknown.

V was shortened by 2 bases and J by 3 bases, with 13 bases between the two germline ends. This CDR3 is built from 16 residues. CDR1 and CDR2 (germline): SEHNR, FQNEAQ (reference sequence). All the people who gave samples were healthy bone marrow donors. Material: PBMCs. This chain connects TRBV7-9 to TRBJ2-2; D is perhaps TRBD1 (5 bases). This clonotype originated in a male donor in good health and CMV-seronegative. The CDR3 DNA reads TGTGCCAGCAGCTTAAAGGGGTCTAGGGACACCGGGGAGCTGTTTTTT. This translates into CASSLKGSRDTGELFF.